These 27 T cell receptor beta chains were sequenced from one sample in a study of blood T cell repertoires in COVID-19. This table comes from immunoSEQ multiplex PCR, and its TCRdb copy is limited to in-frame clones, with some not included. The table lists fewer than 200,000 clones, more than 60% of them singletons. What was sequenced was peripheral blood. These receptors were obtained from a man aged 60 to 75 with acute or convalescent COVID-19.

The chain employs TRBV24-1 and TRBJ2-5; TRBD2 matches at 8 bases. V trimming: 4 bases; J trimming: 2 bases; junction bases outside the gene matches: 5. The length of the CDR3 is 15 residues. Germline loops: CDR1 KGHDR, CDR2 SFDVKD. The CDR3 is CATSELAGTQETQYF. In DNA form, the CDR3 reads TGTGCCACCAGTGAGCTAGCGGGCACGCAAGAGACCCAGTACTTC.

This clone has only a few counts. This chain joins TRBV29-1 and TRBJ1-6; tentative D call: TRBD1 (5 bases). Germline V gene lookup returns CDR1 SQVTM and CDR2 ANQGSEA. The CDR3 loop spans 13 amino acids. V lost 4 bases, J lost 8 bases, and 12 bases lay in between. CDR3 amino acids: CSVGQGKDSPLHF. The CDR3 coding sequence is TGCAGCGTTGGTCAGGGTAAGGATTCACCCCTCCACTTT.

This clone was recorded a few times. This chain links TRBV12-3 or TRBV12-4 with TRBJ2-7, with 7 bases lining up with TRBD1. Trimming at V came to 5 bases and at J to 6 bases, leaving 4 bases not matched to a gene. The CDR3 runs 12 residues. DNA of the CDR3: TGTGCCAGCAGTCCATCAGGGGGCGAGCAGTACTTC. It specifies CASSPSGGEQYF.

The gene calls are TRBV24-1 and TRBJ2-5, with D perhaps TRBD1 (5 bases). CDR1 and CDR2 (germline): KGHDR, SFDVKD. The CDR3 length is 14 residues. Trimming removed 5 bases at V and 5 bases at J, with 14 bases between. This chain's CDR3 is CATSGDSEWETQYF. DNA for the CDR3: TGTGCCACCAGTGGTGACAGCGAGTGGGAGACCCAGTACTTC.

This clone was seen only once. This rearrangement joins TRBV10-3 to TRBJ1-2, with 7 positions matching TRBD1. CDR3 length: 14 residues. The junction had 7 bases not matched to a gene; V was cut back by 7 bases and J by 2 bases. CDR1 is ENHRY and CDR2 is SYGVKD in the germline V gene. CDR3 protein: CAIKPEQGNYGYTF. In DNA form, the CDR3 reads TGTGCCATCAAGCCAGAACAGGGGAACTATGGCTACACCTTC.

This clone was detected only once. This sequence joins TRBV9 and TRBJ2-7; 7 bases map to TRBD1. Germline values: CDR1 SGDLS, CDR2 YYNGEE. The CDR3 runs 16 residues. Trimming took 3 bases from V and 1 from J; bases not matched to a gene: 10. CDR3 loop: CASSGNDREGSYEQYF. The DNA of the CDR3 is TGTGCCAGCAGCGGAAACGACAGGGAAGGGTCCTACGAGCAGTACTTC. Combining the CDR3 with reference TRBV9 and TRBJ2-7 gives the whole variable domain DSGVTQTPKHLITATGQRVTLRCSPRSGDLSVYWYQQSLDQGLQFLIQYYNGEERAKGNILERFSAQQFPDLHSELNLSSLELGDSALYFCASSGNDREGSYEQYFGPGTRLTVT.

V and J are TRBV2 and TRBJ1-5; 7 nucleotides agree with TRBD1. Germline lookup yields CDR1 SNHLY and CDR2 FYNNEI. V shed 0 bases, J shed 3 bases, and the junction held 5 bases outside the gene matches. The CDR3 has 16 residues. The CDR3 spells CASSEARQGVNQPQHF. In DNA form, the CDR3 reads TGTGCCAGCAGTGAAGCGCGGCAGGGGGTCAATCAGCCCCAGCATTTT.

The genes are TRBV2 and TRBJ2-5; D is ambiguous. The CDR3 runs 13 residues. Trimming pared 5 bases from V and 2 bases from J, leaving 9 bases between. Germline values: CDR1 SNHLY, CDR2 FYNNEI. The CDR3 DNA reads TGTGCCAGCAGTCGGTATAGACAAGAGACCCAGTACTTC. It translates to CASSRYRQETQYF. The full variable domain, with the rest looked up from reference TRBV2 and TRBJ2-5, is EPEVTQTPSHQVTQMGQEVILRCVPISNHLYFYWYRQILGQKVEFLVSFYNNEISEKSEIFDDQFSVERPDGSNFTLKIRSTKLEDSAMYFCASSRYRQETQYFGPGTRLLVL.

The CDR3 reads CASSLSDTYAGEQFF. CDR3 in DNA: TGTGCCAGCAGCTTATCTGACACCTATGCAGGGGAGCAGTTCTTC. This chain connects TRBV11-2 to TRBJ2-1; the D gene is possibly TRBD1 (5 bases). Trimming left V 2 bases short and J 10 bases short, with 18 bases between. This CDR3 has 15 amino acids. Germline assignment: CDR1 SGHAT and CDR2 FQNNGV.

To note about this clone: In the same sample, other DNA sequences code for this CDR3. The chain employs TRBV24-1 and TRBJ1-1; the D is unclear. Germline V gene sequence: CDR1 KGHDR, CDR2 SFDVKD. V lost 7 bases and J 0 bases, leaving 8 bases between the germline ends. The CDR3 spans 13 residues. The CDR3 coding sequence is TGTGCCACCAGCGGTGCTATGAACACTGAAGCTTTCTTT. This translates into CATSGAMNTEAFF.

The chain is built from TRBV6-6 and TRBJ2-2; D possibly corresponds to TRBD1 (6 bases). Germline V lookup: CDR1 MNHNY, CDR2 SVGAGI (reference sequence). There are 15 residues in the CDR3. With 6 bases removed from V and 2 bases from J, the gap between germline ends came to 13 bases. The CDR3 sequence: CASSSGTLNTGELFF. The CDR3 DNA follows: TGTGCCAGCAGCTCCGGGACACTAAACACCGGGGAGCTGTTTTTT.

The chain uses TRBV12-3 or TRBV12-4 and TRBJ2-2; weak D call: TRBD2 (5 bases). The ends were cut back, 8 bases at V and 0 bases at J, with 7 bases in the middle. The CDR3 extends over 13 amino acids. CDR3 sequence reads: CASPGSNTGELFF. In DNA form, the CDR3 reads TGTGCCAGCCCGGGGTCGAACACCGGGGAGCTGTTTTTT.

This clone was seen repeatedly, ten times or more. This chain connects TRBV29-1 to TRBJ2-7, with 8 bases identical to TRBD1. V lost 4 bases, J lost 2 bases, and 4 bases stayed unmatched. CDR1 and CDR2 (germline): SQVTM, ANQGSEA. The length of the CDR3 is 13 residues. The chain's CDR3 is CSVVRDRPYEQYF. The CDR3 DNA reads TGCAGCGTTGTTAGGGACAGGCCCTACGAGCAGTACTTC.

This clone has a single count. The rearrangement uses TRBV4-1 and TRBJ2-2; TRBD1 is a possible D gene (6 bases). Trimming shortened V by 0 bases and J by 5 bases, and 10 bases separated the two germline ends. The germline CDR1 and CDR2 sequences are MGHRA and YSYEKL. This CDR3 is 15 amino acids long. CDR3 loop: CASSQDHRVTGELFF. Written as DNA, the CDR3 is TGCGCCAGCAGCCAAGATCACAGGGTGACCGGGGAGCTGTTTTTT.

The rearrangement uses TRBV5-4 and TRBJ2-1; TRBD2 matches at 8 bases. Germline loops: CDR1 SGHNT, CDR2 YYREEE (reference sequence). After removal of 4 bases from V and 9 bases from J, the junction contained 9 bases not matched to a gene. This CDR3 is 14 amino acids long. CDR3 loop: CASSKDGGAGEQFF. DNA for the CDR3: TGTGCCAGCAGCAAGGACGGGGGGGCCGGTGAGCAGTTCTTC. The whole variable domain, remainder taken from reference TRBV5-4 and TRBJ2-1, is ETGVTQSPTHLIKTRGQQVTLRCSSQSGHNTVSWYQQALGQGPQFIFQYYREEENGRGNFPPRFSGLQFPNYSSELNVNALELDDSALYLCASSKDGGAGEQFFGPGTRLTVL.

The chain employs TRBV11-2 and TRBJ2-2; the match to TRBD2 covers 14 bases. Unmatched junction bases numbered 7, after V lost 6 bases and J lost 1 base. The length of the CDR3 is 18 residues. From germline, CDR1 is SGHAT and CDR2 FQNNGV. CDR3 bases: TGTGCCAGCAGGCCGACTAGCGGGGGGGCTAAGAACACCGGGGAGCTGTTTTTT. Translation: CASRPTSGGAKNTGELFF.

This chain joins TRBV27 and TRBJ2-1, with TRBD2 matching over 7 bases. The CDR3 spans 16 residues. Germline V gene lookup returns CDR1 MNHEY and CDR2 SMNVEV (reference sequence). V was clipped by 4 bases and J by 11 bases; unmatched bases: 17. The CDR3 reads CASSSPFPGTIHKQFF. The CDR3 DNA is TGTGCCAGCAGTTCACCTTTTCCCGGGACTATTCACAAGCAGTTCTTC.

In this sample, this clone turned up once. CDR3 sequence reads: CASTFFNVWTGTYEQYF. CDR3 coding DNA: TGTGCCAGCACCTTCTTTAATGTCTGGACAGGTACTTACGAGCAGTACTTC. The chain carries TRBV27 and TRBJ2-7, with 7 bases that match TRBD1. CDR3 length: 17 residues. Per the germline V gene, CDR1 is MNHEY and CDR2 is SMNVEV (reference sequence). The V segment lost 7 bases and the J segment 4 bases; nucleotides outside the gene matches: 19.

The chain employs TRBV19 and TRBJ2-4; D might be TRBD1 (7 bases). CDR1 is LNHDA, CDR2 SQIVND, per germline (reference sequence). Trimming shortened V by 6 bases and J by 6 bases, and 30 bases separated the two germline ends. This CDR3 is built from 19 residues. The DNA for the CDR3 is TGTGCCAGTAGGTCAGCCGACTTTACAGGGGAGGAGGGTAGAAACATTCAGTACTTC. The encoded protein is CASRSADFTGEEGRNIQYF.

The V gene is TRBV5-1, the J gene TRBJ1-2; 8 bases align to TRBD1. Germline V lookup: CDR1 SGHRS, CDR2 YFSETQ. After removal of 4 bases from V and 5 bases from J, the junction contained 7 bases not matched to a gene. The CDR3 is made up of 14 amino acids. The CDR3 nucleotides read TGCGCCAGCAGCGGACTCGACAGGGGTTATGGCTACACCTTC. This codes for CASSGLDRGYGYTF.

This rearrangement joins TRBV19 to TRBJ1-6; 9 bases are shared with TRBD1. Germline values: CDR1 LNHDA, CDR2 SQIVND (reference sequence). The CDR3 is 13 amino acids. V gave up 5 bases and J gave up 10 bases; unmatched junction bases: 3. CDR3 DNA sequence: TGTGCCAGTAGTCTCGGGACAGGGTCACCCCTCCACTTT. Its translation: CASSLGTGSPLHF.

This clone appeared a few times. The chain uses TRBV5-4 and TRBJ2-3, with 12 bases aligning to TRBD2. Germline-derived CDR1 and CDR2 are SGHNT and YYREEE (reference sequence). J was trimmed by 3 bases and V by 4 bases; bases with no gene match: 3. The CDR3 loop spans 15 amino acids. The CDR3 nucleotides read TGTGCCAGCAGCCTAGCGGGGGGGCTGACAGATACGCAGTATTTT. Protein sequence: CASSLAGGLTDTQYF. Full variable domain (missing parts from reference TRBV5-4 and TRBJ2-3): ETGVTQSPTHLIKTRGQQVTLRCSSQSGHNTVSWYQQALGQGPQFIFQYYREEENGRGNFPPRFSGLQFPNYSSELNVNALELDDSALYLCASSLAGGLTDTQYFGPGTRLTVL.

The chain combines TRBV11-3 with TRBJ2-1; D uncertain. The V gene lost 1 base and the J gene lost 3 bases, with 10 bases spanning the gap. The CDR3 totals 15 residues. Per the germline V gene, CDR1 is SGHNT and CDR2 is YENEEA. Here the CDR3 DNA reads TGTGCCAGCAGCTTAGGCAGACATTTCTACAATGAGCAGTTCTTC. The encoded protein is CASSLGRHFYNEQFF.

Only one count was recorded for this clone. The chain has TRBV29-1 and TRBJ2-7; D perhaps matches TRBD1 (6 bases). V was clipped by 4 bases and J by 0 bases, with 13 bases between them. Germline V gene lookup returns CDR1 SQVTM and CDR2 ANQGSEA. CDR3 size: 14 residues. The CDR3 sequence: CSVGKQGTSYEQYF. CDR3 nucleotides: TGCAGCGTTGGAAAGCAGGGGACCTCCTACGAGCAGTACTTC.

The chain employs TRBV6-1 and TRBJ2-6; D gene unclear. With 2 bases removed from V and 2 bases from J, the gap between germline ends came to 13 bases. There are 17 residues in the CDR3. Germline lookup yields CDR1 MNHNS and CDR2 SASEGT. CDR3 nucleotide sequence: TGTGCCAGCAGTGAATTCGGGTGGAGCGCTGGGGCCAACGTCCTGACTTTC. Encoded protein: CASSEFGWSAGANVLTF.

The chain carries TRBV2 and TRBJ1-4, with a possible D match to TRBD1 (6 bases). With 5 bases removed from V and 3 bases from J, the gap between germline ends came to 16 bases. The germline V gene encodes CDR1 SNHLY and CDR2 FYNNEI. This CDR3 is built from 16 residues. The DNA of the CDR3 is TGTGCCAGCAGTATCTCTACAGGGCCAGCTAATGAAAAACTGTTTTTT. This encodes CASSISTGPANEKLFF.

This clone was seen just once. CDR3 nucleotides: TGTGCCAGCAGCCCGGTTGGAGGTTGGGACACCGGGGAGCTGTTTTTT. Its translation is CASSPVGGWDTGELFF. This sequence joins TRBV5-5 and TRBJ2-2, with a possible D match to TRBD2 (5 bases). V was cut by 4 bases and J by 3 bases, with 16 bases left in between. Germline CDR1 and CDR2: SGHKS and YYEKEE (reference sequence). The CDR3 has 16 residues.